What follows describes a single TCR beta chain. The trim removed 5 bases at V and 3 bases at J, leaving 3 bases unmatched. Germline V gene sequence: CDR1 SSHAT, CDR2 FNYEAQ (reference sequence). The CDR3 length is 13 residues. The data belong to a study of cytomegalovirus exposure and HLA in healthy donors. The primer mix had 60 Vbeta and 13 Jbeta primers. Using immunoSEQ multiplex PCR, the repertoire was profiled, and TCRdb retains in-frame clones only, with some absent. The repertoire consists of approximately 250,000 clones, with about 88% occurring once and the leading ten covering 0.2% to 0.25%. Material: PBMCs. V usage is TRBV7-7 and J usage is TRBJ2-7, with TRBD1 identical over 8 bases. This TCR derives from a girl aged 2 to 9 in good health and CMV-seronegative. CDR3 in DNA: TGTGCCAGCAGCCCCGGACAGGGCTACGAGCAGTACTTC. Translated: CASSPGQGYEQYF.